The 28 T cell receptor beta chains given below trace back to one sample, sequenced in a study of shared clonotypes between healthy human individuals. It was CD45RO-negative cells, positively selected for CCR7, that made up naive CD8 cells, with terminally differentiated effector memory CD45RA+ cells excluded. Data came from immunoSEQ multiplex PCR; TCRdb stores just in-frame clones and leaves some out. The repertoire holds roughly 810,000 clones, about 96% seen once, with under 0.25% in the top ten. The sequenced sample consisted of naive CD8+ T cells sorted from blood. The source of these receptors is a man aged 30 to 39 in good health.

This chain joins TRBV27 and TRBJ2-7; 11 nucleotides align to TRBD2. CDR3 length: 18 amino acids. Germline trimming cut 5 bases from V and 3 bases from J; bases unmatched to any gene: 15. Germline V gene lookup returns CDR1 MNHEY and CDR2 SMNVEV (reference sequence). The CDR3 spells CASSPTLGLAGLDYEQYF. The CDR3 DNA is TGTGCCAGCAGTCCCACACTAGGACTAGCGGGCCTAGACTACGAGCAGTACTTC.

The chain is built from TRBV7-6 and TRBJ2-1; 11 bases agree with TRBD2. V lost 5 bases and J lost 5; bases outside the gene matches: 20. Germline lookup yields CDR1 SGHVS and CDR2 FNYEAQ. There are 20 residues in the CDR3. Here the CDR3 reads CASSLRGLAGGFGIDNEQFF. In DNA, the CDR3 is TGTGCCAGCAGCCTTAGAGGCCTAGCGGGAGGATTCGGGATAGACAATGAGCAGTTCTTC.

The chain employs TRBV5-8 and TRBJ2-2, with 12 positions matching TRBD2. The germline gives CDR1 SGHTS, CDR2 YDEGEE. With V trimmed by 3 bases and J by 5 bases, 2 bases remained unmatched. This CDR3 is built from 15 residues. The CDR3 loop reads CASSYGLAGTGELFF. The CDR3 DNA follows: TGTGCCAGCAGCTACGGACTAGCGGGAACCGGGGAGCTGTTTTTT. Using reference TRBV5-8 and TRBJ2-2 for the parts outside the CDR3, the full variable domain is EAGVTQSPTHLIKTRGQQATLRCSPISGHTSVYWYQQALGLGLQFLLWYDEGEERNRGNFPPRFSGRQFPNYSSELNVNALELEDSALYLCASSYGLAGTGELFFGEGSRLTVL.

The CDR3 sequence: CASSVIGDTQYF. The CDR3 bases are TGTGCCAGCAGTGTCATAGGGGATACGCAGTATTTT. The genes are TRBV25-1 and TRBJ2-3; no clear D gene. CDR1 is MGHDK, CDR2 SYGVNS, per germline. With 4 bases removed from V and 6 bases from J, the gap between germline ends came to 8 bases. The CDR3 runs 12 residues.

The gene calls are TRBV7-2 and TRBJ2-7, with 9 positions matching TRBD2. In germline, CDR1 is SGHTA, CDR2 FQGNSA. Trimming took 3 bases from V and 2 from J; bases not matched to a gene: 2. CDR3 length equals 14 residues. CDR3 loop: CASSLTSGAYEQYF. In DNA form, the CDR3 reads TGTGCCAGCAGCTTGACTAGCGGTGCCTACGAGCAGTACTTC.

The J gene is TRBJ2-7, the V gene TRBV7-6; TRBD1 aligns across 7 bases. This CDR3 region has 13 residues. Trimming took 5 bases from V and 7 from J; bases not matched to a gene: 8. Germline V gene sequence: CDR1 SGHVS, CDR2 FNYEAQ. DNA for the CDR3: TGTGCCAGCAGCGTAGAACCAGGGGGAGAGCAGTACTTC. Its protein is CASSVEPGGEQYF.

V gene TRBV6-5 combines with J gene TRBJ2-1; possible D gene TRBD2, 6 bases. CDR1 is MNHEY and CDR2 is SVGAGI in the germline V gene. V lost 8 bases, J lost 7 bases, and 15 bases lay in between. The CDR3 has 13 residues. The CDR3 region has the DNA TGTGCCAGCGGTAGCGGTTTCGGGAATGAGCAGTTCTTC. It specifies CASGSGFGNEQFF.

The chain combines TRBV27 with TRBJ1-5, with 7 bases aligning to TRBD1. This CDR3 has 14 amino acids. Losses at the gene ends were 4 bases for V and 8 bases for J; bases not matched to a gene: 8. Germline V gene sequence: CDR1 MNHEY, CDR2 SMNVEV (reference sequence). CDR3 loop: CASSWGQNSKPQHF. The CDR3 DNA reads TGTGCCAGCAGTTGGGGACAGAATAGTAAGCCCCAGCATTTT.

The CDR3 spells CASSITGGNQPQHF. CDR3 coding DNA: TGTGCCAGCAGTATAACAGGGGGCAATCAGCCCCAGCATTTT. This chain links TRBV27 with TRBJ1-5; 7 positions agree with TRBD1. The CDR3 extends over 14 amino acids. Germline CDR1 and CDR2: MNHEY and SMNVEV (reference sequence). Trimming at V came to 5 bases and at J to 2 bases, leaving 3 bases not matched to a gene.

The chain joins TRBV6-5 to TRBJ2-7; D remains unclear. Trimming stripped 6 bases from V and 3 bases from J, with 12 bases between. This CDR3 contains 13 residues. CDR1 is MNHEY, CDR2 SVGAGI, per germline. In DNA, the CDR3 is TGTGCCAGCAGCAAAAAGGGAAACTACGAGCAGTACTTC. It specifies CASSKKGNYEQYF.

V gene TRBV7-9 combines with J gene TRBJ2-4, with TRBD2 matching over 9 bases. Germline assignment: CDR1 SEHNR and CDR2 FQNEAQ (reference sequence). Germline trimming cut 1 base from V and 0 bases from J; bases unmatched to any gene: 4. CDR3 size: 17 residues. The CDR3 spells CASSLGSSGVAKNIQYF. The CDR3 DNA reads as TGTGCCAGCAGCTTAGGATCTAGCGGGGTAGCCAAAAACATTCAGTACTTC. The full variable domain, its missing parts supplied by reference TRBV7-9 and TRBJ2-4, is DTGVSQNPRHKITKRGQNVTFRCDPISEHNRLYWYRQTLGQGPEFLTYFQNEAQLEKSRLLSDRFSAERPKGSFSTLEIQRTEQGDSAMYLCASSLGSSGVAKNIQYFGAGTRLSVL.

The chain recombines TRBV27 with TRBJ2-6, with a possible D match to TRBD1 (6 bases). This CDR3 region has 16 residues. Trimming stripped 4 bases from V and 1 base from J, with 11 bases between. The germline V gene encodes CDR1 MNHEY and CDR2 SMNVEV (reference sequence). CDR3 sequence (DNA): TGTGCCAGCAGTTCCCACAGGGTGTCTGGGGCCAACGTCCTGACTTTC. This sequence encodes CASSSHRVSGANVLTF.

This clone has a single count. The chain combines TRBV11-2 with TRBJ2-1; the D is unclear. CDR1 and CDR2 (germline): SGHAT, FQNNGV. The CDR3 has 11 residues. Deletions cut 3 bases from V and 9 bases from J, with 6 bases between. The CDR3 nucleotides are TGTGCCAGCAGCTTCTCGTTTGAGCAGTTCTTC. As protein: CASSFSFEQFF.

J is TRBJ2-1 and V is TRBV6-5, with D unresolved. Germline CDR1 reads MNHEY; CDR2 reads SVGAGI. The CDR3 sequence is 13 residues long. The V gene lost 0 bases and the J gene lost 7 bases, with 7 bases spanning the gap. The CDR3 is CASSYSKANEQFF. CDR3 DNA: TGTGCCAGCAGTTACTCGAAAGCGAATGAGCAGTTCTTC.

V is TRBV9 and J is TRBJ1-1; 7 bases align to TRBD1. The length of the CDR3 is 15 residues. After removal of 0 bases from V and 1 base from J, the junction contained 3 bases not matched to a gene. Looked up from germline, CDR1 is SGDLS and CDR2 is YYNGEE. For the CDR3, the DNA is TGTGCCAGCAGCGTAGGGACAGGATGGAACACTGAAGCTTTCTTT. Its protein product is CASSVGTGWNTEAFF. The full variable domain, with the rest looked up from reference TRBV9 and TRBJ1-1, is DSGVTQTPKHLITATGQRVTLRCSPRSGDLSVYWYQQSLDQGLQFLIQYYNGEERAKGNILERFSAQQFPDLHSELNLSSLELGDSALYFCASSVGTGWNTEAFFGQGTRLTVV.

Here the CDR3 reads CASLTGNTEAFF. The CDR3 DNA follows: TGTGCCAGTCTTACCGGGAACACTGAAGCTTTCTTT. The chain is built from TRBV19 and TRBJ1-1; no clear D gene. Germline V lookup: CDR1 LNHDA, CDR2 SQIVND (reference sequence). This CDR3 comprises 12 residues. V dropped 8 bases and J dropped 1 base, with 8 bases sitting between them.

This rearrangement joins TRBV6-5 to TRBJ2-7; TRBD2 matches at 7 bases. Germline assignment: CDR1 MNHEY and CDR2 SVGAGI. The CDR3 has 14 amino acids. J lost 3 bases, V lost 10 bases, and 12 bases had no gene match. CDR3 bases: TGTGCCACCCAGTTCCGGGGGGTAGGCTACGAGCAGTACTTC. Encoded protein: CATQFRGVGYEQYF.

This sequence joins TRBV6-1 and TRBJ1-1, with D perhaps matching TRBD1 (5 bases). The CDR3 is 15 amino acids. The V gene lost 2 bases and the J gene lost 6 bases, with 16 bases spanning the gap. The germline CDR1 and CDR2 sequences are MNHNS and SASEGT. In DNA, the CDR3 is TGTGCCAGCAGTGAATCTGGACAAAGCGAGGCTGAAGCTTTCTTT. Translated, it gives CASSESGQSEAEAFF.

The chain joins TRBV5-4 to TRBJ2-7; D uncertain. This CDR3 region has 13 residues. Germline V lookup: CDR1 SGHNT, CDR2 YYREEE (reference sequence). Trimming removed 3 bases at V and 6 bases at J, with 13 bases between. CDR3 coding DNA: TGTGCCAGCAGCTGGGGTCCCCCGGGCGAGCAGTACTTC. The encoded protein is CASSWGPPGEQYF.

The chain links TRBV27 to TRBJ1-1; 8 positions match TRBD1. CDR3 size: 12 residues. Germline values: CDR1 MNHEY, CDR2 SMNVEV (reference sequence). V dropped 6 bases and J dropped 4; count of bases not matched to a gene: 1. This chain's CDR3 is CASRDRVTEAFF. CDR3 in DNA: TGTGCCAGCAGGGACAGGGTCACTGAAGCTTTCTTT.

This chain joins TRBV28 and TRBJ1-5; D is unclear. The germline CDR1 and CDR2 sequences are MDHEN and SYDVKM. Trimming removed 6 bases from V and 1 base from J, with 10 bases in between. The CDR3 spans 14 residues. CDR3 bases: TGTGCCAGCAGCAGACTTGGCAGCAATCAGCCCCAGCATTTT. Translating gives CASSRLGSNQPQHF. The full variable domain, completed using reference TRBV28 and TRBJ1-5, is DVKVTQSSRYLVKRTGEKVFLECVQDMDHENMFWYRQDPGLGLRLIYFSYDVKMKEKGDIPEGYSVSREKKERFSLILESASTNQTSMYLCASSRLGSNQPQHFGDGTRLSIL.

This chain links TRBV5-4 with TRBJ1-2; weak D call: TRBD1 (5 bases). This CDR3 comprises 14 residues. The V and J ends lost 4 bases and 9 bases respectively, with 19 bases between them. Per germline, CDR1 SGHNT and CDR2 YYREEE (reference sequence). CDR3 sequence (DNA): TGTGCCAGCAGCCAAACGACCGGGGCTCCTCGCTACACCTTC. As protein: CASSQTTGAPRYTF.

The gene calls are TRBV29-1 and TRBJ1-3; D is unclear. V was clipped by 0 bases and J by 0 bases, with 12 bases between them. Germline V lookup: CDR1 SQVTM, CDR2 ANQGSEA. This CDR3 contains 16 residues. The CDR3: CSVEDRVASSGNTIYF. CDR3 sequence (DNA): TGCAGCGTTGAAGATCGGGTGGCGAGCTCTGGAAACACCATATATTTT.

The J gene is TRBJ2-1, the V gene TRBV29-1; TRBD2 aligns across 8 bases. CDR1 and CDR2 from the germline V gene are SQVTM and ANQGSEA. V gave up 7 bases and J gave up 4 bases; unmatched junction bases: 12. The CDR3 extends over 15 amino acids. As DNA, the CDR3 is TGCAGCGCCTGGACTAGCTTAGCCGGTTACAATGAGCAGTTCTTC. Translating it yields CSAWTSLAGYNEQFF.

This chain uses TRBV9 with TRBJ2-2; D tentatively reads TRBD1 or TRBD2 (5 bases each). CDR1 is SGDLS and CDR2 is YYNGEE in the germline V gene. Trimming left V 3 bases short and J 1 base short, with 10 bases between. The CDR3 spans 15 residues. The CDR3 here is CASSAGTVNTGELFF. CDR3 coding DNA: TGTGCCAGCAGCGCCGGGACGGTGAACACCGGGGAGCTGTTTTTT.

This chain connects TRBV14 to TRBJ1-1; D unresolved. V lost 0 bases to trimming and J lost 11 bases, with 13 bases between them. The CDR3 length is 13 residues. In germline, CDR1 is SGHDN, CDR2 FVKESK. The CDR3 bases are TGTGCCAGCAGCCAAGAAGCCGGGTTTGAGGCTTTCTTT. Protein: CASSQEAGFEAFF.

The gene calls are TRBV4-1 and TRBJ2-7; D possibly corresponds to TRBD2 (5 bases). The V gene lost 0 bases and the J gene lost 0 bases, with 12 bases spanning the gap. This CDR3 comprises 16 residues. CDR1 and CDR2 (germline): MGHRA, YSYEKL. CDR3 DNA sequence: TGCGCCAGCAGCCAAGAAGTCGGACTTATCTCCTACGAGCAGTACTTC. Amino acid sequence: CASSQEVGLISYEQYF.

The rearrangement joins TRBV27 to TRBJ2-1; 7 bases agree with TRBD1. CDR1 and CDR2 (germline): MNHEY, SMNVEV (reference sequence). The ends lost 1 base at V and 8 bases at J; junction bases unmatched: 2. The CDR3 has 13 residues. In DNA, the CDR3 is TGTGCCAGCAGTTTATTCGACAGGGATGAGCAGTTCTTC. This translates into CASSLFDRDEQFF.